A single sample gave rise to the 25 T cell receptor beta chains below, sequenced in a study of cytomegalovirus exposure and HLA in healthy donors. The PCR used 60 Vbeta and 13 Jbeta primers. Produced via immunoSEQ multiplex PCR; TCRdb's table is partial and in-frame only. Counted here are 60,000 to 75,000 clones, roughly three quarters occurring once; the ten biggest clones make up 2.9%. Sequenced: PBMCs. These receptors were collected from a woman aged 25 to 39 in good health and CMV-seronegative.

The rearrangement links TRBV4-3 to TRBJ1-1, with 7 bases fitting TRBD1. V dropped 1 base and J dropped 6; count of bases not matched to a gene: 5. The CDR3 spans 14 residues. Germline CDR1 reads LGHNA; CDR2 reads YSLEER. In nucleotides, the CDR3 is TGCGCCAGCAGCCAAGGACAGGGCCTAGCTGAAGCTTTCTTT. Protein product: CASSQGQGLAEAFF.

The chain links TRBV7-9 to TRBJ1-2, with D possibly TRBD1 on 6 matching bases. The CDR3 covers 14 residues. Germline V gene sequence: CDR1 SEHNR, CDR2 FQNEAQ (reference sequence). V gave up 1 base and J gave up 4 bases, with 10 bases separating them. CDR3 sequence reads: CASSLDGGAYGYTF. The DNA of the CDR3 is TGTGCCAGCAGCTTAGACGGGGGGGCCTATGGCTACACCTTC.

The chain uses TRBV9 and TRBJ1-1; 7 positions match TRBD1. V dropped 2 bases and J dropped 3; count of bases not matched to a gene: 7. The germline V gene encodes CDR1 SGDLS and CDR2 YYNGEE. The CDR3 has 15 amino acids. In DNA, the CDR3 is TGTGCCAGCAGCGTCGGGACAGTAGGTGACACTGAAGCTTTCTTT. Encoded protein: CASSVGTVGDTEAFF.

This chain connects TRBV2 to TRBJ1-2, with 7 bases lining up with TRBD1. Germline-derived CDR1 and CDR2 are SNHLY and FYNNEI. After removal of 6 bases from V and 7 bases from J, the junction contained 5 bases not matched to a gene. CDR3 length: 12 amino acids. CDR3 coding DNA: TGTGCCAGCAGCGGGACAGAGGGTGGCTACACCTTC. It is translated as CASSGTEGGYTF.

This chain links TRBV7-3 with TRBJ1-2; D gene ambiguous. This CDR3 has 14 amino acids. Trimming took 1 base from V and 0 from J, leaving 6 bases between them. Germline CDR1 is SGHTA and CDR2 is FQGTGA. The DNA of the CDR3 is TGTGCCAGCAGCTTAAATCCCGCTAACTATGGCTACACCTTC. This encodes CASSLNPANYGYTF.

This clone was found once. This chain connects TRBV29-1 to TRBJ1-2; 12 nucleotides align to TRBD1. The germline V gene encodes CDR1 SQVTM and CDR2 ANQGSEA. J lost 7 bases, V lost 3 bases, and 6 bases had no gene match. CDR3 size: 14 residues. CDR3 residues: CSVEGGQGASGYTF. The CDR3 DNA follows: TGCAGCGTTGAGGGGGGACAGGGGGCATCTGGCTACACCTTC. Variable domain in full (rest from reference TRBV29-1 and TRBJ1-2): SAVISQKPSRDICQRGTSLTIQCQVDSQVTMMFWYRQQPGQSLTLIATANQGSEATYESGFVIDKFPISRPNLTFSTLTVSNMSPEDSSIYLCSVEGGQGASGYTFGSGTRLTVV.

V usage is TRBV5-1 and J usage is TRBJ2-2, with 7 bases fitting TRBD2. This CDR3 is built from 16 residues. Trimming at V came to 1 base and at J to 3 bases, leaving 6 bases not matched to a gene. Germline V gene data show CDR1 as SGHRS and CDR2 as YFSETQ. DNA of the CDR3: TGCGCCAGCAGCTTGTGGGGAGGGGAGGACACCGGGGAGCTGTTTTTT. This encodes CASSLWGGEDTGELFF.

Only one count was recorded for this clone. V gene TRBV4-1 combines with J gene TRBJ1-2, with TRBD1 as a possible D gene (5 bases). The CDR3 extends over 15 amino acids. Trimming stripped 1 base from V and 8 bases from J, with 17 bases between. In germline, CDR1 is MGHRA, CDR2 YSYEKL. The CDR3 here is CASSQGGRVGEGYTF. The CDR3 DNA follows: TGCGCCAGCAGCCAAGGGGGCAGGGTAGGAGAGGGCTACACCTTC.

This clone was observed a handful of times. V is TRBV6-4 and J is TRBJ2-2; 7 bases line up with TRBD1. With 6 bases clipped from V and 6 bases from J, the junction kept 7 bases outside the gene matches. There are 14 residues in the CDR3. Germline V gene data show CDR1 as MRHNA and CDR2 as SNTAGT. CDR3: CASSDGDRAGELFF. For the CDR3, the DNA is TGTGCCAGCAGCGACGGCGACAGGGCCGGGGAGCTGTTTTTT.

J is TRBJ2-7 and V is TRBV30, with D possibly TRBD1 on 6 matching bases. The length of the CDR3 is 11 residues. V shed 4 bases and J shed 2 bases, with 6 bases lying between them. Germline V gene lookup returns CDR1 GTSNPN and CDR2 SVGIG (reference sequence). Here the CDR3 reads CAWTGAYEQYF. DNA of the CDR3: TGTGCCTGGACAGGGGCCTACGAGCAGTACTTC.

This clone has more than one count but fewer than ten. The genes are TRBV6-5 and TRBJ1-5, with D tentatively TRBD1 (5 bases). The V end lost 5 bases, the J end lost 5 bases, and 16 bases lay between the germline ends. This CDR3 has 15 residues. The germline CDR1 and CDR2 sequences are MNHEY and SVGAGI. This CDR3 is CASSRGLGGDQPQHF. In DNA form, the CDR3 reads TGTGCCAGCAGTCGCGGACTGGGGGGGGATCAGCCCCAGCATTTT.

The V gene is TRBV7-7, the J gene TRBJ1-4, with a possible D match to TRBD1 (6 bases). CDR1 is SSHAT, CDR2 FNYEAQ, per germline (reference sequence). V lost 5 bases to trimming and J lost 1 base, with 11 bases between them. This CDR3 contains 15 residues. The CDR3, as DNA: TGTGCCAGCAGCAGGGAGGGGGGAACTAATGAAAAACTGTTTTTT. Protein: CASSREGGTNEKLFF.

This clone was detected only once. The J gene is TRBJ2-3, the V gene TRBV9; TRBD2 is a possible D gene (6 bases). The germline CDR1 and CDR2 sequences are SGDLS and YYNGEE. V was cut by 3 bases and J by 1 base, with 9 bases left in between. This CDR3 is built from 14 residues. The CDR3 reads CASSELAGTDTQYF. The CDR3 DNA is TGTGCCAGCAGCGAACTAGCAGGCACAGATACGCAGTATTTT.

This clone was recorded a few times. This chain joins TRBV7-9 and TRBJ2-1, with D possibly TRBD1 on 6 matching bases. Germline CDR1 reads SEHNR; CDR2 reads FQNEAQ (reference sequence). This CDR3 has 16 residues. V lost 5 bases and J lost 5, with 19 bases in between. The CDR3 bases are TGTGCCAGCAGCCCCACCACAGGGCAGACTCACAATGAGCAGTTCTTC. Translating gives CASSPTTGQTHNEQFF.

The gene calls are TRBV25-1 and TRBJ1-1, with unresolved D. With 1 base removed from V and 3 bases from J, the gap between germline ends came to 12 bases. Germline V lookup: CDR1 MGHDK, CDR2 SYGVNS. CDR3 length: 15 amino acids. The CDR3 spells CASSESSRPDTEAFF. Here the CDR3 DNA reads TGTGCCAGCAGTGAATCTTCGAGGCCGGACACTGAAGCTTTCTTT.

The chain links TRBV19 to TRBJ2-5; TRBD2 aligns across 7 bases. The trim removed 9 bases at V and 11 bases at J, leaving 24 bases unmatched. From germline, CDR1 is LNHDA and CDR2 SQIVND (reference sequence). This CDR3 comprises 16 residues. The CDR3 reads CASQPGTGLFAGEQYF. The CDR3 DNA sequence: TGTGCCAGCCAGCCAGGAACAGGCCTCTTTGCGGGGGAGCAGTACTTC.

The chain combines TRBV2 with TRBJ1-2; 8 bases agree with TRBD1. This CDR3 spans 14 amino acids. With 3 bases clipped from V and 2 bases from J, the junction kept 2 bases outside the gene matches. Germline V lookup: CDR1 SNHLY, CDR2 FYNNEI. The CDR3 coding sequence is TGTGCCAGCAGTGACAGGGGGCAAAACTATGGCTACACCTTC. Translating gives CASSDRGQNYGYTF.

The chain recombines TRBV19 with TRBJ2-6; no clear D gene. CDR1 is LNHDA, CDR2 SQIVND, per germline (reference sequence). The CDR3 covers 15 residues. V lost 5 bases and J lost 0, with 8 bases in between. Here the CDR3 reads CASSARGSGANVLTF. Written as DNA, the CDR3 is TGTGCCAGTAGTGCTCGAGGCTCTGGGGCCAACGTCCTGACTTTC.

The chain couples TRBV6-1 to TRBJ2-3; 7 bases align to TRBD1. Germline assignment: CDR1 MNHNS and CDR2 SASEGT. Germline trimming cut 6 bases from V and 3 bases from J; bases unmatched to any gene: 3. CDR3 length equals 13 residues. This CDR3 reads CASSEGQTDTQYF. The CDR3 DNA follows: TGTGCCAGCAGCGAGGGACAGACAGATACGCAGTATTTT.

V usage is TRBV19 and J usage is TRBJ2-1, with TRBD2 identical over 8 bases. The CDR3 consists of 15 residues. Trimming cost V 1 base and J 6 bases; bases outside gene matches: 5. From germline, CDR1 is LNHDA and CDR2 SQIVND (reference sequence). This CDR3 is CASSIGIGLANEQFF. The DNA of the CDR3 is TGTGCCAGTAGTATAGGTATCGGACTAGCCAATGAGCAGTTCTTC.

The CDR3 region is CASSHTETQYF. In DNA form, the CDR3 reads TGTGCCAGCAGCCACACGGAGACCCAGTACTTC. This chain connects TRBV6-5 to TRBJ2-5; D call uncertain. This CDR3 is 11 amino acids long. CDR1 and CDR2 (germline): MNHEY, SVGAGI. V lost 6 bases and J lost 5, with 7 bases in between.

This clone showed up just once. The V and J genes are TRBV27 and TRBJ1-6; 7 nucleotides align to TRBD1. Losses at the gene ends were 6 bases for V and 9 bases for J; bases not matched to a gene: 8. The CDR3 consists of 14 residues. Germline V gene lookup returns CDR1 MNHEY and CDR2 SMNVEV (reference sequence). The CDR3 sequence is CASSKGTDASPLHF. The CDR3 region has the DNA TGTGCCAGCAGCAAGGGGACAGACGCTTCACCCCTCCACTTT.

This sequence joins TRBV5-1 and TRBJ1-1; no clear D gene. This CDR3 has 16 amino acids. Germline CDR1 reads SGHRS; CDR2 reads YFSETQ. V was shortened by 2 bases and J by 1 base, with 15 bases between the two germline ends. CDR3 in DNA: TGCGCCAGCAGCTTTGCTCTCGGGTCCGAGAACACTGAAGCTTTCTTT. Residues: CASSFALGSENTEAFF.

This chain links TRBV19 with TRBJ2-5, with TRBD1 matching 7 bases. Germline values: CDR1 LNHDA, CDR2 SQIVND (reference sequence). The CDR3 sequence is 16 residues long. The V gene end was trimmed by 2 bases and the J gene end by 1 base; junction bases not matched to a gene: 7. The CDR3 region is CASSIRGGYFQETQYF. Here the CDR3 DNA reads TGTGCCAGTAGTATAAGAGGGGGCTACTTCCAAGAGACCCAGTACTTC.

This chain uses TRBV4-2 with TRBJ2-1; 11 bases fit TRBD2. Germline V gives CDR1 LGHNA, CDR2 YNFKEQ. This CDR3 region has 15 residues. J gave up 7 bases and V 1 base, and 3 bases lay outside the gene matches. DNA for the CDR3: TGTGCCAGCAGCCAAGCACTAGCGGGAGTAAATGAGCAGTTCTTC. Its translation is CASSQALAGVNEQFF.